This T cell receptor beta chain was observed in a study of radiotherapy plus CTLA-4 blockade in lung cancer. On the study more broadly: Objective responses arose in 18% of patients, and 25% to 35% experienced disease control.

About this clone: Its antigen is unidentified.

The study gave focal radiation plus ipilimumab CTLA-4 blockade to patients with chemo-refractory metastatic non-small-cell lung cancer. Germline lookup yields CDR1 LNHDA and CDR2 SQIVND (reference sequence). This CDR3 comprises 13 residues. The V gene lost 8 bases and the J gene lost 4 bases, with 12 bases spanning the gap. Study-level findings and limits: TCR clones of tumor origin grew in blood after radiotherapy plus ipilimumab. Interferon-beta and early blood T cell clone dynamics reportedly predicted response best.

The table came from immunoSEQ multiplex PCR; TCRdb's copy has only in-frame clones and leaves some out. This sample has around 110,000 clones; 70% to 90% occur once, and the top ten carry under 2.5%. The chain has TRBV19 and TRBJ1-3; D is unresolved. The sample here was peripheral blood, taken from a patient treated with radiotherapy plus ipilimumab. The clonotype originates from a human donor with non-small cell lung cancer that progressed on radiotherapy plus ipilimumab. Some clones in this sample may be carry-over from other donors' samples. Here the CDR3 DNA reads TGTGCCAGTTCTAGGACGAGCGGAAACACCATATATTTT. Encoded protein: CASSRTSGNTIYF.